The source of this TCR beta chain is a study of naive CD8 T cells in extremely preterm neonates. Study-level points and caveats: iChao1 richness was lowest in preterm neonates, significantly versus all ages. Relative to older groups, preterm infants had shorter, less trimmed CDR3s with fewer N additions. Preterm neonates shared more CDR3 nucleotide sequences (approximately 2.7%) than older groups. Limitations included small sample size and variable preterm productive templates.

In regard to this clone: Its antigen is unidentified.

Measured with immunoSEQ multiplex PCR; TCRdb has only the in-frame clones, and not every one. The sample yields around 25,000 clones, more than 70% seen once. Extremely preterm births at roughly 23-27 weeks of gestation supplied the samples. Mothers with known HIV infection were excluded. The sequence was collected from a boy who was born preterm. Sequenced input: naive CD8+ T cells from cord blood.

CDR3 DNA sequence: TGCGCCAGCAGCCAACCCGGACAGGAGACCCAGTACTTC. This encodes CASSQPGQETQYF. The chain links TRBV4-1 to TRBJ2-5; D might be TRBD1 (6 bases). Germline CDR1 is MGHRA and CDR2 is YSYEKL. Trimming took 2 bases from V and 5 from J, leaving 9 bases between them. The CDR3 loop spans 13 amino acids.